The T cell receptor beta chain described here comes from a study of neurological immune-mediated disorders (dated by TCRdb to between 2019 and 2020). The study in broad terms: Peripheral blood TCR-beta repertoires from HTLV-I-associated myelopathy (HAM/TSP) patients, multiple sclerosis patients and healthy controls were compared by UMI-based sequencing. Longitudinal samples, technical triplicates and paired sorted CD4+ and CD8+ T-cell subsets, alongside PBMC samples, were included among the approximately 100 TCR-beta libraries. The cohort was made up of approximately 69 subjects, consisting of around 15 HAM/TSP patients, some 34 multiple sclerosis patients and 20 healthy controls. Study-level results and caveats: Expanded clones from different subjects shared no identical CDR3 amino acid sequences, which suggests that TCR-beta repertoires were private in all groups. TCR clonal expansion was greatest in HAM/TSP patients and smallest in MS patients, who ranked below even healthy controls.

From a lookup of the germline V gene, CDR1 and CDR2 are KGHSH and LQKENI. V and J are trimmed by 3 bases and 4 bases, and the gene matches miss 5 bases of the junction. There are 15 amino acids in the CDR3, from cysteine to phenylalanine inclusive. Left in the record is the CDR3 DNA by itself, 45 bases read in frame from the first base. cDNA was synthesized by template-switch 5'RACE using a primer carrying a 10-nucleotide random unique molecular identifier by which each TCR transcript was tagged. Over 170 million TCR-beta sequences, covering 15-18 subjects, were produced in each sequencing run. The RNeasy kit was used for extraction of total RNA. The KAPA Real-time Library Amplification kit was used to amplify TCR-beta VDJ regions with primers for the TCR constant region and the 5'RACE anchor. A first PCR added sample indexes and Illumina adaptors, after which a second PCR increased the library yield. The roughly 650 bp TCR product was size-selected on a 2% E-gel SizeSelection system after Ampure bead purification. Before pooling, libraries had their quality checked on a Bioanalyzer, their concentration measured with Qubit, and their quantity determined with the Kapa Library Quantification kit. An Illumina HiSeq 2500 was used to sequence the libraries paired-end at 2 x 150 bp. To increase sequence diversity, roughly 24-32% phiX was spiked into each library pool. For the original study's pipeline: The UMI-based MiGEC pipeline processed quality-filtered reads and removed over 80% of raw TCR sequences during error correction. IMGT germline references were used for aligning VDJ genes, and each clonotype was defined as a unique CDR3 amino acid sequence together with its V-J genes. VDJtools evaluated clonal expansion, Shannon diversity and CDR3 relatedness (CalcPairwiseDistances, ClusterSamples); CLCbio workbench built phylogenetic trees. Using coefficient-of-variation modelling across technical triplicates, the study counted a clone as expanded if it had at least 8 unique UMIs. TCRdb itself trimmed the public reads at Q25 with fastp, ran MiXCR and retained productive beta chains. Duplicate CDR3 protein sequences are folded into a single record with the most common DNA and genes. The V and J calls shown here were made by TCRdb, not taken from the authors' results. The sample has fewer than 60,000 distinct CDR3 sequences on record, 10% of them singletons. About 5.4% of the sample lies in the top ten.

Unsorted PBMC libraries were generated from 2 million PBMCs stored in RNAlater at -80 °C until RNA extraction. Peripheral blood was subjected to Ficoll-Hypaque density gradient centrifugation to isolate PBMCs, which were then cryopreserved in liquid nitrogen. This clonotype has only a few counts. Its cognate antigen has yet to be identified. Within one base of it there is no much larger clone, and no base qualities were kept. Recombination connected TRBV18 to TRBJ2-5, with TRBD1 identical over 10 junction bases. The source is a man between 70 and 80 years old with HTLV-1-associated myelopathy (HAM/TSP). Material for sequencing was PBMCs. The CDR3 loop reads CASSPRDRGRETQYF. The nucleotide sequence reads as follows: TGTGCCAGCTCACCCCGGGACAGGGGTCGAGAGACCCAGTACTTC.